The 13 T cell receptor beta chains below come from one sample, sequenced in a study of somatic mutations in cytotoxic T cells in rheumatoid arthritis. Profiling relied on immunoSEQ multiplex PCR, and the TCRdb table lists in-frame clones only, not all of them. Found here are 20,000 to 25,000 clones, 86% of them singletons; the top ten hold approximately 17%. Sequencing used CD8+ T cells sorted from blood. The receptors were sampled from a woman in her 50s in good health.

In DNA form, the CDR3 reads TGCAGCGTTGAAGCAGGGCTCGGGGAGCAGTTCTTC. Its protein is CSVEAGLGEQFF. V is TRBV29-1 and J is TRBJ2-1, with a tentative D call TRBD1 (5 bases). The V end was cut by 1 base, the J end by 10 bases, with 11 bases between. Germline loops: CDR1 SQVTM, CDR2 ANQGSEA. The CDR3 is made up of 12 amino acids.

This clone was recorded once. The CDR3 here is CASSLSSRNSPLHF. Written as DNA, the CDR3 is TGTGCCAGCAGTTTATCGTCCCGTAATTCACCCCTCCACTTT. This chain uses TRBV27 with TRBJ1-6; D is ambiguous. CDR3 length equals 14 residues. Trimming removed 0 bases at V and 6 bases at J, with 6 bases between. The germline V gene encodes CDR1 MNHEY and CDR2 SMNVEV (reference sequence).

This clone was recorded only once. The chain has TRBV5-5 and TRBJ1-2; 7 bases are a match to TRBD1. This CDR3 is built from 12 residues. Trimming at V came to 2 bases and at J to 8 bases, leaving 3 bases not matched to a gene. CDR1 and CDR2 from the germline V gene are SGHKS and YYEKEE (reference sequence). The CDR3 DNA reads TGTGCCAGCAGCTTAGGGGGCCAGGGCTACACCTTC. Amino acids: CASSLGGQGYTF.

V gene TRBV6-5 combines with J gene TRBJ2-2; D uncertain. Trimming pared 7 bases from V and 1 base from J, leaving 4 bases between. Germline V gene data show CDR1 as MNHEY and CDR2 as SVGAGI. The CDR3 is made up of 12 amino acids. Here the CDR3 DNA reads TGTGCCAGCAAACAGAACACCGGGGAGCTGTTTTTT. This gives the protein CASKQNTGELFF.

The CDR3 spells CASSGDSYEQYF. Written as DNA, the CDR3 is TGTGCCAGTAGCGGGGACTCCTACGAGCAGTACTTC. The gene calls are TRBV19 and TRBJ2-7; D is possibly TRBD2 (5 bases). Between the trimmed V and J ends, which lost 6 bases and 0 bases, there was a span of 6 bases. Germline CDR1 and CDR2: LNHDA and SQIVND (reference sequence). CDR3 length: 12 amino acids.

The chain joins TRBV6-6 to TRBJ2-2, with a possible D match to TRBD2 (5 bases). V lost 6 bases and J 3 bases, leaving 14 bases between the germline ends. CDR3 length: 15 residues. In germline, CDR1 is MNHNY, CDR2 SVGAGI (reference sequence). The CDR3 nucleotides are TGTGCCAGCAGCCTCGTCCGGGGAGACACCGGGGAGCTGTTTTTT. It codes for CASSLVRGDTGELFF.

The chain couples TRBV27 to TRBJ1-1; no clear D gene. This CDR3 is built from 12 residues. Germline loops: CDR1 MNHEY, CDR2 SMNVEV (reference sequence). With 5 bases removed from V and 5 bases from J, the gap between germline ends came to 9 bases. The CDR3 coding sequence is TGTGCCAGCAGTCGCGACGCAACTGAAGCTTTCTTT. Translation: CASSRDATEAFF.

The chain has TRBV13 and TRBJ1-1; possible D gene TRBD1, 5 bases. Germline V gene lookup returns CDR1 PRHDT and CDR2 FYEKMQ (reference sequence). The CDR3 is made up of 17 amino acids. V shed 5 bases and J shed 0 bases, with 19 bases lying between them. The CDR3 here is CASSTSRDSRLNTEAFF. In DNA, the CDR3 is TGTGCCAGCAGCACGTCCCGCGACAGCCGCTTGAACACTGAAGCTTTCTTT.

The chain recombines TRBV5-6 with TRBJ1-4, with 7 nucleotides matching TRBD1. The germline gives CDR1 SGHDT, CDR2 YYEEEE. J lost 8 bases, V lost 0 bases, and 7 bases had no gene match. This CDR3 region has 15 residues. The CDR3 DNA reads TGTGCCAGCAGCTTGGGGACAGGCTTTGGCGAAAAACTGTTTTTT. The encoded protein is CASSLGTGFGEKLFF.

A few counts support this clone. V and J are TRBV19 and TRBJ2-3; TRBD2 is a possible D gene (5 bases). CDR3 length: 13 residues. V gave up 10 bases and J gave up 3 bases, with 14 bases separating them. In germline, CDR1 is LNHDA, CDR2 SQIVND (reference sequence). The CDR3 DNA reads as TGTGCCACGAGGGATTTTCAGACAGATACGCAGTATTTT. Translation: CATRDFQTDTQYF.

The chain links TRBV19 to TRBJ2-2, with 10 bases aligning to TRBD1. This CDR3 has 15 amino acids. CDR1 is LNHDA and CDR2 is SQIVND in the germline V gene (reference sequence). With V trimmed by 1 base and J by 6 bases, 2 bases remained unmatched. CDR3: CASSIAGQGAGELFF. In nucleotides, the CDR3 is TGTGCCAGTAGTATAGCCGGACAGGGGGCCGGGGAGCTGTTTTTT. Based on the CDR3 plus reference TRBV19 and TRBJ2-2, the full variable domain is DGGITQSPKYLFRKEGQNVTLSCEQNLNHDAMYWYRQDPGQGLRLIYYSQIVNDFQKGDIAEGYSVSREKKESFPLTVTSAQKNPTAFYLCASSIAGQGAGELFFGEGSRLTVL.

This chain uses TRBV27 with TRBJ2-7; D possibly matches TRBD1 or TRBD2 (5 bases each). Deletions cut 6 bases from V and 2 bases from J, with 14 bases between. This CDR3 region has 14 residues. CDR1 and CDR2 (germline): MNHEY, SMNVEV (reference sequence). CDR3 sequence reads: CASRGDRNPYEQYV. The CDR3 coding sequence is TGTGCCAGCAGAGGGGACCGCAATCCCTACGAGCAGTACGTC.

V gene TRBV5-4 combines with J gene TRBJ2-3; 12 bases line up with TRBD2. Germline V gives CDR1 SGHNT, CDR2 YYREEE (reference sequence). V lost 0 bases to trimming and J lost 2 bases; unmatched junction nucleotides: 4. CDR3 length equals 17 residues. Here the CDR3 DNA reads TGTGCCAGCAGCTTGGCCGGACTAGCGGGGACCACAGATACGCAGTATTTT. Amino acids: CASSLAGLAGTTDTQYF.